Sequencing of this T cell receptor (beta chain) was carried out in a study of blood T cell repertoires in COVID-19. Study background: Some COVID-19 samples were acute and others convalescent; all came from the United States, Italy and Spain. T cells, B-cell-depleted T cells, or PBMCs provided the cDNA or gDNA that served as material.

How the authors handled the data: Reference gene primer amplification in the assay estimated nucleated cell counts. The table came from immunoSEQ multiplex PCR; TCRdb's copy has only in-frame clones and leaves some out. Clonal size and the V and J genes are those of that table, whereas D and trimming came from the DNA. The repertoire holds 200,000 to 300,000 clones, around 90% seen once, with 1.2% to 1.5% in the top ten. The CDR3 extends over 14 amino acids. The rearrangement uses TRBV21-1 and TRBJ2-7; TRBD2 was called by the table and not checked on the DNA. TRBV21-1 is labeled a pseudogene. Sequencing was performed on peripheral blood. This clonotype was obtained from a man aged 80 or over with acute or convalescent COVID-19. The CDR3 sequence: CASPCGAITYEQYF. The CDR3 region has the DNA TGTGCCAGCCCCTGCGGGGCGATAACCTACGAGCAGTACTTC.